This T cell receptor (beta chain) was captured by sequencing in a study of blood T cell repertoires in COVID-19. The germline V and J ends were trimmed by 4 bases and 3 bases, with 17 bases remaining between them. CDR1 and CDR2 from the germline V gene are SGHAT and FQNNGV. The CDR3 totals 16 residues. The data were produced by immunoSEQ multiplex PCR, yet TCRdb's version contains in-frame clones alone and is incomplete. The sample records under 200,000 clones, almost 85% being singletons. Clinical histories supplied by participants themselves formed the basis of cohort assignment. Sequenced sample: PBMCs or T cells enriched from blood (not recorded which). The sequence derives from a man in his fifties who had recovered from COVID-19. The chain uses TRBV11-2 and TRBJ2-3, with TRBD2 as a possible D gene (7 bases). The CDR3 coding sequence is TGTGCCAGCAGCTGGAGGGGGGGTAGGGAAACAGATACGCAGTATTTT. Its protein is CASSWRGGRETDTQYF.